Sequencing of this TCR beta chain was carried out in a study of T-cell reconstitution after alpha-beta-depleted transplantation in children. Study-level findings and limits: In patients about two months after transplant, alpha-beta T cells reportedly arose from several hundred expanded graft clones. The main origin of T-cell counts and diversity one year after transplant was newly produced T cells.

During its preparation, the TCRbeta library received unique molecular identifiers. In TCRdb, the PCR reads were re-called with MiXCR into one record per CDR3 protein. The profile shows around 440,000 distinct CDR3 sequences, around 15% of them singletons. Looked up from germline, CDR1 is KGHSH and CDR2 is LQKENI. V was clipped by 3 bases and J by 7 bases, with 24 bases between them. The CDR3 spans 17 residues. On this clonotype: The antigen is undetermined.

The V call is TRBV18, the J call TRBJ2-5; D may correspond to TRBD1 or TRBD2 (6 bases each). The sequences come from PBMCs, mostly from graft donor cells, collected 360 days after TCRalphabeta/CD19-depleted stem cell transplant. The source of this sequence is a boy under two years old who had a stem cell transplant for Wiskott-Aldrich syndrome, so the T cells may come from the graft donor. The CDR3 protein is CASSPRTSRGGGGTQYF. CDR3 sequence (DNA): TGTGCCAGCTCACCGCGGACGAGCAGGGGAGGCGGTGGGACCCAGTACTTC.